A selection of T cell receptor beta chains follows, all from one sample in a study of blood T cells in healthy people across ages. MiXCR, applied by TCRdb to the 5' RACE reads, yields one record per CDR3 protein. Found here are fewer than 1,000,000 distinct CDR3 sequences, around 50% of them singletons; the top ten hold around a sixth. Sequenced input: blood. The source is an elderly man in good health. CDR3s include the opening cysteine and the closing phenylalanine or tryptophan. The D gene is left open where the match is weak. A clone size is listed for some rows: how often the clone was seen (once, few, many), or a class if it is expanded.

J,V,size,D,CDR3,DNA
TRBJ2-1,TRBV29-1,NA,TRBD1,CSVLRGSLFNEQFF,TGCAGCGTCCTCAGGGGGTCGCTATTCAATGAGCAGTTCTTC
TRBJ2-5,TRBV7-2,few,TRBD2,CASSLPTSGLETQYF,TGTGCCAGCAGCTTACCGACTAGCGGGCTAGAGACCCAGTACTTC
TRBJ2-1,TRBV24-1,NA,NA,CATAGRAPNEQFF,TGTGCCACCGCGGGCCGTGCTCCCAATGAGCAGTTCTTC
TRBJ2-7,TRBV29-1,NA,TRBD1,CSVEAPGQGYEQYF,TGCAGCGTTGAAGCTCCGGGACAGGGCTACGAGCAGTACTTC
TRBJ2-2,TRBV5-1,many,TRBD1,CASTDPTGGTGELFF,TGCGCCAGCACCGACCCGACAGGGGGGACCGGGGAGCTGTTTTTT
TRBJ2-7,TRBV29-1,few,NA,CSVEEPALDRLEQYF,TGCAGCGTTGAAGAACCGGCCCTGGACCGCCTGGAGCAGTACTTC
TRBJ2-5,TRBV28,few,TRBD2,CASSWSSGRIQTQYF,TGTGCCAGCAGTTGGTCCAGCGGGAGGATTCAGACCCAGTACTTC
TRBJ1-5,TRBV20-1,NA,TRBD1,CSAIMTGSLQPQHF,TGCAGTGCTATAATGACAGGGTCGTTGCAGCCCCAGCATTTT
TRBJ1-2,TRBV4-3,NA,TRBD1,CASSHDGTGPYGYTF,TGCGCCAGCAGCCATGACGGGACAGGTCCCTATGGCTACACCTTC
TRBJ1-5,TRBV30,NA,NA,CAWSVEDRQPQHF,TGTGCCTGGAGTGTAGAAGATCGACAGCCCCAGCATTTT
TRBJ2-6,TRBV2,NA,NA,CASRETFSEANVLTF,TGTGCCAGCAGGGAGACGTTCTCTGAGGCCAACGTCCTGACTTTC
TRBJ1-6,TRBV24-1,NA,NA,CATSEAGTDNSPLHF,TGTGCCACCAGTGAGGCCGGGACGGATAATTCACCCCTCCACTTT
TRBJ1-6,TRBV4-3,NA,NA,CASSQDPQAGSPLHF,TGCGCCAGCAGCCAAGACCCGCAGGCGGGTTCACCCCTCCACTTT
TRBJ2-5,TRBV3-1,NA,NA,CASSQENEGLLVIETQYF,TGTGCCAGCAGCCAAGAAAATGAAGGACTCCTCGTCATTGAGACCCAGTACTTC
TRBJ2-1,TRBV20-1,NA,TRBD1,CSARGARGYNEQFF,TGCAGTGCTAGAGGGGCCAGGGGGTACAATGAGCAGTTCTTC
TRBJ2-7,TRBV20-1,many,TRBD1,CSAGQGTYEQYF,TGCAGTGCGGGACAGGGCACCTACGAGCAGTACTTC
TRBJ2-7,TRBV7-8,NA,NA,CASSWRGIGPYEQYF,TGTGCCAGCAGCTGGCGGGGAATAGGTCCCTACGAGCAGTACTTC
TRBJ2-7,TRBV29-1,NA,NA,CSVVYGAGDYEQYF,TGCAGCGTTGTTTACGGGGCAGGGGATTACGAGCAGTACTTC
TRBJ2-1,TRBV11-3,few,TRBD1,CASSLGGQGDDDEQFF,TGTGCCAGCAGCTTAGGAGGGCAGGGGGACGACGATGAGCAGTTCTTC
TRBJ2-5,TRBV18,few,NA,CASSLRANGRGETQYF,TGTGCCAGCTCACTCCGAGCGAACGGGCGCGGGGAGACCCAGTACTTC
TRBJ2-2,TRBV5-1,few,NA,CASIIRSEGIVGELFF,TGCGCCAGCATTATCAGGTCCGAGGGTATCGTCGGGGAGCTGTTTTTT
TRBJ2-1,TRBV7-6,many,NA,CASSLMQGPNEQFF,TGTGCCAGCAGCTTAATGCAGGGCCCCAATGAGCAGTTCTTC
TRBJ2-6,TRBV9,few,NA,CASSARQRSGANVLTF,TGTGCCAGCAGCGCCCGACAGCGTTCTGGGGCCAACGTCCTGACTTTC
TRBJ2-1,TRBV5-1,few,TRBD2,CASSLLLAGGPKNEQFF,TGCGCCAGCAGCCTACTCCTAGCGGGAGGGCCTAAAAATGAGCAGTTCTTC
TRBJ1-4,TRBV29-1,NA,NA,CSVLVRGATNEKLFF,TGCAGCGTCCTCGTAAGGGGGGCAACTAATGAAAAACTGTTTTTT
TRBJ2-1,TRBV10-3,NA,NA,CAISESDRTMDYNEQFF,TGTGCCATCAGTGAGTCAGACAGGACTATGGACTACAATGAGCAGTTCTTC
TRBJ2-1,TRBV12-3/TRBV12-4,NA,NA,CASRQRQPGDGNNEQFF,TGTGCCAGCAGGCAACGGCAACCCGGGGACGGTAACAATGAGCAGTTCTTC
TRBJ1-2,TRBV20-1,few,NA,CSASRFNYGYTF,TGCAGTGCTAGCCGGTTTAACTATGGCTACACCTTC
TRBJ2-5,TRBV7-2,NA,TRBD2,CASSQRAGRAETQYF,TGTGCCAGCAGCCAAAGGGCGGGGAGGGCAGAGACCCAGTACTTC
TRBJ2-1,TRBV18,NA,TRBD2,CASSPTTSGRSSYNEQFF,TGTGCCAGCTCACCAACGACTAGCGGGAGGAGCTCCTACAATGAGCAGTTCTTC
TRBJ2-1,TRBV2,many,NA,CASSEAGMYNEQFF,TGTGCCAGCAGTGAAGCCGGGATGTACAATGAGCAGTTCTTC
TRBJ2-7,TRBV20-1,NA,TRBD1,CSARAPGQGAREQYF,TGCAGTGCTAGAGCGCCGGGACAGGGGGCGCGTGAGCAGTACTTC
TRBJ1-4,TRBV5-1,NA,NA,CASSHRTHWSPDCEKLFF,TGCGCCAGCAGCCACCGGACCCATTGGTCGCCGGATTGTGAAAAACTGTTTTTT
TRBJ2-1,TRBV7-2,many,TRBD2,CASSLGGLAGSFF,TGTGCCAGCAGCTTAGGCGGGCTAGCGGGATCGTTCTTC
TRBJ1-6,TRBV12-3/TRBV12-4,once,NA,CASSFARDDSPLHF,TGTGCCAGCAGTTTTGCCAGGGACGATTCACCCCTCCACTTT
TRBJ2-7,TRBV27,few,TRBD1,CASSVDRGLNEQYF,TGTGCCAGCAGTGTGGATAGGGGGCTGAACGAGCAGTACTTC
TRBJ2-7,TRBV7-3,NA,TRBD2,CASSSRTSGSASSSYEQYF,TGTGCCAGCAGCTCACGGACTAGCGGGAGCGCGTCTAGCTCCTACGAGCAGTACTTC
TRBJ2-7,TRBV6-5,many,NA,CASRGPPSYEQYF,TGTGCCAGCAGGGGACCTCCTTCCTACGAGCAGTACTTC
TRBJ2-5,TRBV6-1,once,TRBD2,CASSDGLAETQYF,TGTGCCAGCAGTGATGGACTAGCAGAGACCCAGTACTTC
TRBJ2-7,TRBV4-2,NA,NA,CASSQDPLGGESYNEQYF,TGTGCCAGCAGCCAAGATCCTCTCGGGGGTGAATCCTACAATGAGCAGTACTTC
TRBJ2-7,TRBV2,many,NA,CASSEAGTHSYEQYF,TGTGCCAGCAGTGAAGCGGGGACGCACTCCTACGAGCAGTACTTC
TRBJ1-6,TRBV20-1,NA,TRBD1,CSAAGNRGQGSPLHF,TGCAGTGCCGCCGGGAACAGGGGGCAGGGTTCACCCCTCCACTTT
TRBJ2-5,TRBV5-1,NA,NA,CASSLVPGTQETQYF,TGCGCCAGCAGCTTGGTCCCAGGGACTCAAGAGACCCAGTACTTC
TRBJ1-1,TRBV12-3/TRBV12-4,NA,NA,CASSDRTNTEAFF,TGTGCCAGCAGTGACCGGACCAACACTGAAGCTTTCTTT
TRBJ2-3,TRBV12-3/TRBV12-4,NA,TRBD2,CASSPLGLEGADTQYF,TGTGCCAGCAGTCCCCTGGGACTAGAAGGAGCAGATACGCAGTATTTT
TRBJ1-5,TRBV20-1,NA,TRBD1,CSAPEDRGVMNQPQHF,TGCAGTGCCCCCGAGGACAGGGGAGTAATGAATCAGCCCCAGCATTTT
TRBJ2-2,TRBV29-1,NA,NA,CSVEDPATGNTGELFF,TGCAGCGTTGAAGACCCCGCGACAGGGAACACCGGGGAGCTGTTTTTT
TRBJ1-2,TRBV20-1,NA,TRBD1,CSAPTGAGGYTF,TGCAGTGCCCCGACAGGGGCGGGTGGCTACACCTTC
TRBJ2-2,TRBV5-1,NA,TRBD2,CASENSGRGTGELFF,TGCGCCAGCGAGAATAGCGGGAGAGGCACCGGGGAGCTGTTTTTT
TRBJ2-5,TRBV2,few,NA,CASIRGVQETQYF,TGTGCCAGCATCCGAGGGGTCCAAGAGACCCAGTACTTC
TRBJ2-1,TRBV2,few,TRBD1,CASRTGRDEQFF,TGTGCCAGCCGGACAGGACGGGATGAGCAGTTCTTC
TRBJ1-2,TRBV5-1,NA,NA,CASSLAGTSNDYTF,TGCGCCAGCAGCTTAGCAGGGACTTCGAATGACTACACCTTC
TRBJ2-7,TRBV7-9,NA,NA,CASSPGTQGTEQYF,TGTGCCAGCAGCCCCGGGACTCAGGGGACCGAGCAGTACTTC